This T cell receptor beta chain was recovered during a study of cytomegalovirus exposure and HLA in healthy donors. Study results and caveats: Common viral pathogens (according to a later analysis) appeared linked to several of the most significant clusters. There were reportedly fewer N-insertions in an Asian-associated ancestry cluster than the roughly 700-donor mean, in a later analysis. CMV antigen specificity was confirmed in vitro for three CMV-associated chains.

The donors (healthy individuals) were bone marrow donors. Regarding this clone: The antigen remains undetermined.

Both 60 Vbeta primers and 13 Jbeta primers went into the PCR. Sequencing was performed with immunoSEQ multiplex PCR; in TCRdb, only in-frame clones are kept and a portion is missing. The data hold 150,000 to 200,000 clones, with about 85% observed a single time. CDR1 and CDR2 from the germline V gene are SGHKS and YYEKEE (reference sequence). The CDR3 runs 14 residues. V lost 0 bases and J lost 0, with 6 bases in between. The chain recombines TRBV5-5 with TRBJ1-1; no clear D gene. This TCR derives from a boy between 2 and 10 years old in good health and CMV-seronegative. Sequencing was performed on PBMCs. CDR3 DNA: TGTGCCAGCAGCTTGGTTGTCATGAACACTGAAGCTTTCTTT. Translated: CASSLVVMNTEAFF.